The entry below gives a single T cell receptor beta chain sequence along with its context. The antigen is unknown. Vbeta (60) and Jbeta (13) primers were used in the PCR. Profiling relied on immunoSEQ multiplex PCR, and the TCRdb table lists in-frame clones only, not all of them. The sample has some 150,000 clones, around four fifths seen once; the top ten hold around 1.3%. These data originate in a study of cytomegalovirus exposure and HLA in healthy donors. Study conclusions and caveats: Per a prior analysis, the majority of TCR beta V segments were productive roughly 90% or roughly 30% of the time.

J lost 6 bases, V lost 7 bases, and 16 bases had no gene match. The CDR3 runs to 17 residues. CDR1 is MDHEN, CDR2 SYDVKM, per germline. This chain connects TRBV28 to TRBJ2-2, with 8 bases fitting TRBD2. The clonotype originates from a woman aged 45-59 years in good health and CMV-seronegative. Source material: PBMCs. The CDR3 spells CASTPPGGRGFPGELFF. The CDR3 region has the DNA TGTGCCAGCACCCCCCCGGGGGGGAGGGGGTTCCCCGGGGAGCTGTTTTTT.